Listed here is a single T cell receptor (beta chain). Trimming cost V 4 bases and J 8 bases; bases outside gene matches: 8. The CDR3 is 14 residues long. Germline V gene sequence: CDR1 LNHDA, CDR2 SQIVND (reference sequence). This entry is derived from a study of blood T cell repertoires in COVID-19. On the study more broadly: Italy, Spain and the United States were the sources of the convalescent and acute COVID-19 samples. The analysed material was cDNA or gDNA that came from T cells, B-cell-depleted T cells, or PBMCs.

Original analysis: Reference gene primers were amplified, and this amplification served to estimate nucleated cell counts. Produced via immunoSEQ multiplex PCR; TCRdb's table is partial and in-frame only. Clonal size and the V and J genes are those of that table, whereas D and trimming came from the DNA. Found here are about 120,000 clones, around 81% of them singletons; the top ten hold 12%. The gene calls are TRBV19 and TRBJ1-2; 9 positions match TRBD1. Sequencing used peripheral blood. The clonotype comes from a man in his fifties or sixties with acute or convalescent COVID-19. CDR3 in amino acids: CASSTGTGRRGYTF. In DNA form, the CDR3 reads TGTGCCAGTAGTACTGGGACAGGGCGGCGGGGCTACACCTTC.